Below, 4 T cell receptor beta chains from the same sample are listed, as sequenced in a study of T-cell reconstitution after alpha-beta-depleted transplantation in children. Unique molecular identifiers were incorporated when the TCRbeta library was constructed. TCRdb reprocessed the PCR reads with MiXCR, giving one entry per CDR3 protein. The sample lists roughly 100,000 distinct CDR3 sequences; roughly 8% were seen once. Sequences were derived from PBMCs from the stem cell graft donor, sampled from the stem cell graft. The receptors derive from a human donor who donated a stem cell graft to a child with congenital amegakaryocytic thrombocytopenia.

This clonotype was recorded many times. This chain joins TRBV15 and TRBJ2-5, with TRBD1 as a possible D gene (6 bases). This CDR3 is built from 14 residues. V lost 0 bases to trimming and J lost 3 bases, with 8 bases between them. CDR1 is LNHNV and CDR2 is YYDKDF in the germline V gene (reference sequence). The CDR3 nucleotides read TGTGCCACCAGCAGAGAGCACAGGGAAGAGACCCAGTACTTC. It is translated as CATSREHREETQYF.

The table lists this clonotype with many counts. The rearrangement links TRBV20-1 to TRBJ2-1; weak D call: TRBD2 (5 bases). The germline V and J ends were trimmed by 6 bases and 7 bases, with 19 bases remaining between them. Germline loops: CDR1 DFQATT, CDR2 SNEGSKA (reference sequence). The CDR3 spans 14 residues. The CDR3 DNA is TGCAGTGCCACCGACTACCCAACGATAAATGAGCAGTTCTTC. This translates into CSATDYPTINEQFF.

In its sample, this clonotype was seen many times. The CDR3 coding sequence is TGTGCTAGTGCCCGGACTAACCAAGAGACCCAGTACTTC. Amino acid sequence: CASARTNQETQYF. The V call is TRBV12-5, the J call TRBJ2-5; D is possibly TRBD2 (6 bases). The CDR3 is 13 residues long. V lost 7 bases and J lost 0, with 9 bases in between. Looked up from germline, CDR1 is LGHNT and CDR2 is FRNRAP.

This clonotype was detected many times. The V call is TRBV29-1, the J call TRBJ2-1; 16 nucleotides match TRBD2. The CDR3 runs to 17 residues. Germline loops: CDR1 SQVTM, CDR2 ANQGSEA. V lost 6 bases to trimming and J lost 0 bases; unmatched junction nucleotides: 5. CDR3 loop: CSVPGLAGGVSYNEQFF. In DNA, the CDR3 is TGCAGCGTGCCGGGACTAGCGGGAGGGGTCTCCTACAATGAGCAGTTCTTC.